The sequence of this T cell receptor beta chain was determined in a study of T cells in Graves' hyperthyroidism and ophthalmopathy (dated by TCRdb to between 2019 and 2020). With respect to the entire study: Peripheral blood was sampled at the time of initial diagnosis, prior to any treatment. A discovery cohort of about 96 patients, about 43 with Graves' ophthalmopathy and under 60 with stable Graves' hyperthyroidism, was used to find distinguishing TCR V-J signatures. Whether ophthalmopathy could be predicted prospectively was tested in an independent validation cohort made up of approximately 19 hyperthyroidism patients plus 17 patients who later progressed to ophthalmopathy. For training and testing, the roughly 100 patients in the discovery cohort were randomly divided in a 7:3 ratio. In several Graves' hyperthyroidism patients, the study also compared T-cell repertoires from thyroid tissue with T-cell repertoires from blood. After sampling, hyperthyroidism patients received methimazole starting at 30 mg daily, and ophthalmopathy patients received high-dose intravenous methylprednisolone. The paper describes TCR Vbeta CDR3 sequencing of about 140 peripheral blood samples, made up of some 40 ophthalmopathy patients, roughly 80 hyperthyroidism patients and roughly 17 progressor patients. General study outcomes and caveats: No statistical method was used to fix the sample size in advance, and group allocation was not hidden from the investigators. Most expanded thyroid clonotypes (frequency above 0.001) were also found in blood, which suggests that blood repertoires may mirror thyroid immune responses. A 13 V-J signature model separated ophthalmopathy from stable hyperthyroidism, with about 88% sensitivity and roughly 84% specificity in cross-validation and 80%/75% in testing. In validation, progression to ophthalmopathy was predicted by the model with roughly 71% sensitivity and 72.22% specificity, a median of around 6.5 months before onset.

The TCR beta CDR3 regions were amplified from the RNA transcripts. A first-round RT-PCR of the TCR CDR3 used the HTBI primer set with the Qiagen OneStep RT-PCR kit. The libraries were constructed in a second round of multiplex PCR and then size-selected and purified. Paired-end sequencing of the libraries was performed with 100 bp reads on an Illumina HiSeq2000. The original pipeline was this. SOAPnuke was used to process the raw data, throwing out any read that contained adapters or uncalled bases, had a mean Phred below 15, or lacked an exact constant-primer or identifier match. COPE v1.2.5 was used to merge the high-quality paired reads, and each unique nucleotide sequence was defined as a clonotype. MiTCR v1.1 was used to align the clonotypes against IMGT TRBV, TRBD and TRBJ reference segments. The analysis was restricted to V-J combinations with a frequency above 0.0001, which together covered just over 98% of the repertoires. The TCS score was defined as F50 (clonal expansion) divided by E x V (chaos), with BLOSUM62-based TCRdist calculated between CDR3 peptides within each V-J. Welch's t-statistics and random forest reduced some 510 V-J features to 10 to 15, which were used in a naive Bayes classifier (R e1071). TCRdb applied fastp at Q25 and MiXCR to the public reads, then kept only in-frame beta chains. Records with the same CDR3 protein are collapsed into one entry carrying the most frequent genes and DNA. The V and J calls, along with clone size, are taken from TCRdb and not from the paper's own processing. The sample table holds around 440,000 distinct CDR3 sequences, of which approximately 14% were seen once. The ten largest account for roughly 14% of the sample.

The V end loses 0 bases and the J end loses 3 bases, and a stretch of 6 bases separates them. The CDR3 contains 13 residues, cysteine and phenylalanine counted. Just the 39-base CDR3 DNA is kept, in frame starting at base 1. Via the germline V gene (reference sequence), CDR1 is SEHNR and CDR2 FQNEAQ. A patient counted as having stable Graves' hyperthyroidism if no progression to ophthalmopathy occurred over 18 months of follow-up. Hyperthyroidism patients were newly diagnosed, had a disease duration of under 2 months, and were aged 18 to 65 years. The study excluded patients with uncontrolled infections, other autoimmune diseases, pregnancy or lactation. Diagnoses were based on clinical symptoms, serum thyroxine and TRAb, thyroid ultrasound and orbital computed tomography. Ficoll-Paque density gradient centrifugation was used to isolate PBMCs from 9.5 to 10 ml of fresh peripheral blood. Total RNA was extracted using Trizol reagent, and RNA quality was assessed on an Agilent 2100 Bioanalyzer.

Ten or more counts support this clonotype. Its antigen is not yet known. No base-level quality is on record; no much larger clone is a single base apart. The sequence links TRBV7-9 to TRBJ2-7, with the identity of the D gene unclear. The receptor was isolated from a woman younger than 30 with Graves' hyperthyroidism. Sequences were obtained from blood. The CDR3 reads CASSLAGFYEQYF. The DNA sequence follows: TGTGCCAGCAGCTTAGCGGGATTCTACGAGCAGTACTTC. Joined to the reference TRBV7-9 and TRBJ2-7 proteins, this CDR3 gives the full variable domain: DTGVSQNPRHKITKRGQNVTFRCDPISEHNRLYWYRQTLGQGPEFLTYFQNEAQLEKSRLLSDRFSAERPKGSFSTLEIQRTEQGDSAMYLCASSLAGFYEQYFGPGTRLTVT.